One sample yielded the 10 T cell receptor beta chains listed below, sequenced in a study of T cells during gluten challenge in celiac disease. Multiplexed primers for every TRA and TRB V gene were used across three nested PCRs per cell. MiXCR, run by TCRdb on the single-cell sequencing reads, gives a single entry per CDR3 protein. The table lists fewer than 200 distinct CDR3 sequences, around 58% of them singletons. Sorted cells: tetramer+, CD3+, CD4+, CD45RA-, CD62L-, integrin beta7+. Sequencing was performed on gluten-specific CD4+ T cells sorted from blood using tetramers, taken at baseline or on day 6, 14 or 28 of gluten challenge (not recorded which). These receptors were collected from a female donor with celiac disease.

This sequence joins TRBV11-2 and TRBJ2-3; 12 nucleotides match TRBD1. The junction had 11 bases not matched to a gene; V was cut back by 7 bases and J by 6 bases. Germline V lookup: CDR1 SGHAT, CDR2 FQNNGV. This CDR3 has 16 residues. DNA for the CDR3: TGTGCCAGCACCCGATGGGGGACAGGGGGCGCGGATACGCAGTATTTT. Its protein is CASTRWGTGGADTQYF.

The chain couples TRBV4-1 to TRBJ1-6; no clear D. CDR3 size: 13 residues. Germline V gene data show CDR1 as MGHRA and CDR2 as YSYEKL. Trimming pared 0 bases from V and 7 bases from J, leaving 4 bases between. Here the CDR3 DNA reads TGCGCCAGCAGCCAAGATATGAATTCACCCCTCCACTTT. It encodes CASSQDMNSPLHF.

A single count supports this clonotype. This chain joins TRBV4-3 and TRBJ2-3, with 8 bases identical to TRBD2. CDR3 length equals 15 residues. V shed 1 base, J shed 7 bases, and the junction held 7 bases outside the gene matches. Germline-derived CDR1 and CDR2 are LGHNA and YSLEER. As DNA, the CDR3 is TGCGCCAGCAGCCAAGCGGGAACTAGCGGACATACGCAGTATTTT. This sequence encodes CASSQAGTSGHTQYF.

Here the CDR3 reads CASSLKQGPGDYNEQFF. The CDR3 DNA is TGTGCCAGCAGCTTGAAGCAGGGCCCAGGGGACTACAATGAGCAGTTCTTC. The chain is built from TRBV5-4 and TRBJ2-1; D might be TRBD1 (6 bases). This CDR3 spans 17 amino acids. In germline, CDR1 is SGHNT, CDR2 YYREEE (reference sequence). V was shortened by 1 base and J by 3 bases, with 17 bases between the two germline ends. The variable domain in full, with the rest retrieved from reference TRBV5-4 and TRBJ2-1, is ETGVTQSPTHLIKTRGQQVTLRCSSQSGHNTVSWYQQALGQGPQFIFQYYREEENGRGNFPPRFSGLQFPNYSSELNVNALELDDSALYLCASSLKQGPGDYNEQFFGPGTRLTVL.

The CDR3, as DNA: TGTGCCAGCAGCTTAGTTGGACTGAAGTGGGACACCGGGGAGCTGTTTTTT. It is translated as CASSLVGLKWDTGELFF. The rearrangement uses TRBV7-6 and TRBJ2-2; tentative D call: TRBD2 (5 bases). The CDR3 runs to 17 residues. V gave up 1 base and J gave up 3 bases, with 15 bases separating them. Germline CDR1 SGHVS, CDR2 FNYEAQ.

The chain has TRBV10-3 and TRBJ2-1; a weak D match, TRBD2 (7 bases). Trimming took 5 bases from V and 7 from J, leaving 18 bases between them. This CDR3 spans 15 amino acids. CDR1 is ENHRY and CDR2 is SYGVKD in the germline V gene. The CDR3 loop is CAISINREGMNEQFF. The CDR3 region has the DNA TGTGCCATCAGTATTAACAGGGAGGGAATGAATGAGCAGTTCTTC.

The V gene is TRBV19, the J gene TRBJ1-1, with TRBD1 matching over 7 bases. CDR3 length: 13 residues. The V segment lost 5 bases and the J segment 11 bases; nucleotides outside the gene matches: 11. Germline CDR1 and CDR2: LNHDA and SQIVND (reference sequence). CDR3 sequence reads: CASSALGDREAFF. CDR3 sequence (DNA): TGTGCCAGTAGTGCTCTCGGGGACAGAGAGGCTTTCTTT.

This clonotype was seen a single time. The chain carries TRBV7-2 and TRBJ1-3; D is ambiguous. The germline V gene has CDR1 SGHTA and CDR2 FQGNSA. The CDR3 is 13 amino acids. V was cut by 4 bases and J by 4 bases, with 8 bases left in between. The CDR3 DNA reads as TGTGCCAGCAGCTCCCGACCAGGAAACACCATATATTTT. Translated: CASSSRPGNTIYF.

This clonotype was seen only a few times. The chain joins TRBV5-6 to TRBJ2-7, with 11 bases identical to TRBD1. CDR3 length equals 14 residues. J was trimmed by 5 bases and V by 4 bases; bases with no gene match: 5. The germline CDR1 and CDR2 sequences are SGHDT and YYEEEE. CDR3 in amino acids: CASSTPGQGDEQYF. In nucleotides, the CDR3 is TGTGCCAGCAGCACTCCGGGACAGGGGGACGAGCAGTACTTC. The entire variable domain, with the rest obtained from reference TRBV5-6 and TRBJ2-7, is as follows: DAGVTQSPTHLIKTRGQQVTLRCSPKSGHDTVSWYQQALGQGPQFIFQYYEEEERQRGNFPDRFSGHQFPNYSSELNVNALLLGDSALYLCASSTPGQGDEQYFGPGTRLTVT.

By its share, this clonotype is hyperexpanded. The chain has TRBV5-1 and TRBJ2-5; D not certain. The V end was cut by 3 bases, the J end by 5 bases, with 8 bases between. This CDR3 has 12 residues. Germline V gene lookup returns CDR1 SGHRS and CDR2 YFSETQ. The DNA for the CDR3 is TGCGCCAGCAGCTGGGAAGGGGAGACCCAGTACTTC. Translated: CASSWEGETQYF.